This T cell receptor beta chain is from a study of T-cell reconstitution after alpha-beta-depleted transplantation in children. The TCRbeta library was prepared with unique molecular identifiers. TCRdb analysed the PCR reads with MiXCR anew, one entry per CDR3 protein. The sample includes 250,000 to 400,000 distinct CDR3 sequences, approximately 20% of them seen just once. The CDR3 loop spans 12 amino acids. Germline-derived CDR1 and CDR2 are SQVTM and ANQGSEA. The V end lost 5 bases, the J end lost 4 bases, and 11 bases lay between the germline ends. This clonotype was detected a few times. The TCR sequence derives from a male patient between 5 and 17 years old who had a stem cell transplant for acute lymphoblastic leukemia, so the T cells may come from the graft donor. The rearrangement uses TRBV29-1 and TRBJ1-2, with D possibly being TRBD1 (5 bases). The sequencing used PBMCs, mostly from graft donor cells, collected 180 days after TCRalphabeta/CD19-depleted stem cell transplant. Here the CDR3 reads CSVKEGPYGYTF. CDR3 coding DNA: TGCAGCGTTAAGGAGGGGCCCTATGGCTACACCTTC.